The 10 T cell receptor beta chains in this list originate from one sample, sequenced in a study of OX40 agonist ivuxolimab in advanced cancers. The method behind the library was the immunoSEQ multiplex PCR assay. As stored in TCRdb, this immuneACCESS dataset retains in-frame rearrangements with V and J assigned. A fraction of the clones does not appear; measured against another copy, unresolved V genes explain less than half of the discrepancy, and the remainder lacks a known reason. Recorded for this sample are about 98,000 clones; 87% of them occurred a single time. The ten largest make up roughly 0.5% of the sample. Sample: CD4+ or CD8+ T cells sorted from blood, taken in a trial of the OX40 agonist ivuxolimab. These receptors all stem from an adult with an advanced solid tumor such as melanoma, head and neck, liver or kidney cancer.

The V and J genes are TRBV10-3 and TRBJ2-5; D gene unclear. This CDR3 has 13 residues. Germline V gene sequence: CDR1 ENHRY, CDR2 SYGVKD. V gave up 8 bases and J gave up 4 bases, with 14 bases separating them. The CDR3 loop is CAILRAPGETQYF. CDR3 sequence (DNA): TGTGCCATCTTAAGAGCCCCGGGAGAGACCCAGTACTTC.

The chain has TRBV19 and TRBJ1-2, with 9 bases that match TRBD1. Germline loops: CDR1 LNHDA, CDR2 SQIVND (reference sequence). The ends lost 5 bases at V and 4 bases at J; junction bases unmatched: 5. The CDR3 is 14 amino acids. The CDR3 region has the DNA TGTGCCAGTAGTTTCTGGGGACAGGGCTATGGCTACACCTTC. Translation gives CASSFWGQGYGYTF.

The chain combines TRBV2 with TRBJ1-2; possible D gene TRBD1, 5 bases. CDR3 length equals 13 residues. V was cut by 2 bases and J by 8 bases, with 12 bases left in between. CDR1 and CDR2 (germline): SNHLY, FYNNEI. The CDR3 spells CASSEWDPAGYTF. As DNA, the CDR3 is TGTGCCAGCAGTGAATGGGACCCCGCGGGCTACACCTTC.

The rearrangement links TRBV7-2 to TRBJ2-2, with 11 bases matching TRBD2. This CDR3 is 15 amino acids long. The V gene end was trimmed by 5 bases and the J gene end by 6 bases; junction bases not matched to a gene: 5. Per the germline V gene, CDR1 is SGHTA and CDR2 is FQGNSA. The CDR3 nucleotides are TGTGCCAGCAGCCCGGGACTAGCGGTGGCCGGGGAGCTGTTTTTT. Translating it yields CASSPGLAVAGELFF.

The chain is built from TRBV28 and TRBJ1-1, with D hard to call. The CDR3 runs to 15 residues. Germline CDR1 is MDHEN and CDR2 is SYDVKM. V was pared by 5 bases and J by 0 bases, with 13 bases between. The CDR3 sequence is CASSIPGLMNTEAFF. CDR3 coding DNA: TGTGCCAGCAGTATCCCAGGACTTATGAACACTGAAGCTTTCTTT.

The chain recombines TRBV9 with TRBJ2-7; D not certain. Germline-derived CDR1 and CDR2 are SGDLS and YYNGEE. There are 17 residues in the CDR3. V was cut by 2 bases and J by 5 bases, with 23 bases left in between. The CDR3 spells CASSVTDGRQPVDEQYF. The CDR3 nucleotides are TGTGCCAGCAGCGTGACCGACGGCAGGCAGCCGGTAGACGAGCAGTACTTC. The whole variable domain, remainder taken from reference TRBV9 and TRBJ2-7, is DSGVTQTPKHLITATGQRVTLRCSPRSGDLSVYWYQQSLDQGLQFLIQYYNGEERAKGNILERFSAQQFPDLHSELNLSSLELGDSALYFCASSVTDGRQPVDEQYFGPGTRLTVT.

The count of this clone is one. The genes are TRBV6-5 and TRBJ2-5; D uncertain. The CDR3 loop spans 11 amino acids. Trimming pared 7 bases from V and 5 bases from J, leaving 8 bases between. Germline V lookup: CDR1 MNHEY, CDR2 SVGAGI. The CDR3 DNA reads TGTGCCAGCACTAAACGGGAGACCCAGTACTTC. It translates to CASTKRETQYF.

The rearrangement links TRBV4-2 to TRBJ2-2; D is possibly TRBD2 (6 bases). The V end was cut by 5 bases, the J end by 4 bases, with 17 bases between. The CDR3 totals 16 residues. Germline assignment: CDR1 LGHNA and CDR2 YNFKEQ. CDR3 DNA: TGTGCCAGCAGCACCTCGGGCGGGGTCAGCACCGGGGAGCTGTTTTTT. It yields the protein CASSTSGGVSTGELFF.

This clone was seen just once. The genes are TRBV27 and TRBJ2-7, with D tentatively TRBD1 (5 bases). Trimming stripped 6 bases from V and 0 bases from J, with 12 bases between. CDR1 is MNHEY, CDR2 SMNVEV, per germline (reference sequence). This CDR3 spans 14 amino acids. CDR3 DNA: TGTGCCAGCAGAGGGGCAGGGCGCTCCTACGAGCAGTACTTC. Protein sequence: CASRGAGRSYEQYF.

For this clone: This likely comes from a read error, as the CDR3 has no conserved phenylalanine or tryptophan at its end. The genes are TRBV5-5 and TRBJ1-6; 8 bases map to TRBD1. Germline CDR1 SGHKS, CDR2 YYEKEE (reference sequence). The CDR3 length is 15 residues. V shed 1 base, J shed 10 bases, and the junction held 7 bases outside the gene matches. CDR3 residues: CASSLLTGVYSPLHL. The CDR3 region has the DNA TGTGCCAGCAGCTTGTTGACAGGGGTATACTCACCCCTCCACCTT.